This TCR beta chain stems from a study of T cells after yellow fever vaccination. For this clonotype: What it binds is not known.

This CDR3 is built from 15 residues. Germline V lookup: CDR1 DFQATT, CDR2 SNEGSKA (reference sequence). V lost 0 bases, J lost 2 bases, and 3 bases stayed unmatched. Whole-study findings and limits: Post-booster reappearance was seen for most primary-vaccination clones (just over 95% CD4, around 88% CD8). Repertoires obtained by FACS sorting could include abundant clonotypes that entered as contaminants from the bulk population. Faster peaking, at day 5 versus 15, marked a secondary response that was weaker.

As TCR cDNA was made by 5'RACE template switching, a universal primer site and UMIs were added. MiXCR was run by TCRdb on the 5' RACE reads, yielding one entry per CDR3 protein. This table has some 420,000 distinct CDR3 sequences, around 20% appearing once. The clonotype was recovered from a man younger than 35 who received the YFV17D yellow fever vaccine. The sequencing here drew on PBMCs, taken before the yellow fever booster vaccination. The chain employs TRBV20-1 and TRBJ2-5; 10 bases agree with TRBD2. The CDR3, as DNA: TGCAGTGCTAGAGAGAGCGGGGGGGAGCAAGAGACCCAGTACTTC. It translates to CSARESGGEQETQYF.